This TCR beta chain originates from a study of regulatory T cells in long-lasting Graves disease. Study results and limitations: Limited samples may have lowered accuracy.

A word on this clonotype: The target antigen is unknown.

CDR3 regions were amplified by Arm-PCR using iRepertoire HTBI primers to build TCR beta libraries. In TCRdb, the multiplex PCR reads were re-called with MiXCR into one record per CDR3 protein. The sample shows 400,000 to 650,000 distinct CDR3 sequences, about 16% of them seen only once. The sample's time point: newly diagnosed GD, antithyroid drugs for less than 3 months. PBMC-extracted RNA yielded the TCR library. Germline V gene sequence: CDR1 DFQATT, CDR2 SNEGSKA (reference sequence). The V and J ends lost 6 bases and 0 bases respectively, with 21 bases between them. CDR3 length equals 17 residues. This sample also belongs to another study, concerning T cells in Graves' hyperthyroidism and ophthalmopathy.

V usage is TRBV20-1 and J usage is TRBJ2-1, with D possibly being TRBD2 (6 bases). This receptor was obtained from a middle-aged woman with Graves disease. Sample: peripheral blood mononuclear cells (PBMCs), taken at new diagnosis, from a patient treated with antithyroid drugs. The DNA of the CDR3 is TGCAGTGCAACGGGACTCGTAGCGGAAAGCTCCTACAATGAGCAGTTCTTC. This translates into CSATGLVAESSYNEQFF.